Following are 5 T cell receptor beta chains from one sample sequenced in a study of cytomegalovirus exposure and HLA in healthy donors listed by TCRdb under 2017. Libraries were prepared through the immunoSEQ multiplex PCR assay. TCRdb took this table from immuneACCESS and kept in-frame rearrangements with V and J called. Such tables lack part of the clones; where checked against another copy, unresolved V genes explain under half of the gap, and the rest is unexplained. The sample profile shows 110,000 or so clones; more than 75% of them were found once. The ten largest clones take up 2% to 2.5% of the sample. Sample: PBMCs. These receptor sequences come from a woman aged 25-40 years in good health and CMV-seronegative.

The V and J genes are TRBV7-2 and TRBJ2-3, with 7 bases aligning to TRBD1. This CDR3 has 16 residues. V lost 5 bases, J lost 0 bases, and 8 bases stayed unmatched. CDR1 is SGHTA, CDR2 FQGNSA, per germline. Here the CDR3 DNA reads TGTGCCAGCAGCCGGACAGGATACACAAGCACAGATACGCAGTATTTT. Its protein product is CASSRTGYTSTDTQYF. The full variable domain, rest sourced from reference TRBV7-2 and TRBJ2-3, is GAGVSQSPSNKVTEKGKDVELRCDPISGHTALYWYRQSLGQGLEFLIYFQGNSAPDKSGLPSDRFSAERTGGSVSTLTIQRTQQEDSAVYLCASSRTGYTSTDTQYFGPGTRLTVL.

CDR3 sequence reads: CATSFWTGLNYGYTF. CDR3 nucleotide sequence: TGTGCCACCAGCTTTTGGACGGGATTAAACTATGGCTACACCTTC. The gene calls are TRBV15 and TRBJ1-2; no clear D. V lost 5 bases and J lost 2, with 15 bases in between. The length of the CDR3 is 15 residues. Germline V gene lookup returns CDR1 LNHNV and CDR2 YYDKDF (reference sequence).

The chain recombines TRBV27 with TRBJ1-4; 7 bases agree with TRBD1. V lost 4 bases and J lost 6; bases outside the gene matches: 14. CDR1 is MNHEY, CDR2 SMNVEV, per germline (reference sequence). This CDR3 has 17 residues. CDR3 sequence (DNA): TGTGCCAGCAGTTCCCTCATCACAGGGGTTAAATATGAAAAACTGTTTTTT. This sequence encodes CASSSLITGVKYEKLFF.

The chain recombines TRBV13 with TRBJ2-3, with 8 bases matching TRBD2. CDR3 length equals 13 residues. The germline CDR1 and CDR2 sequences are PRHDT and FYEKMQ (reference sequence). The V gene end was trimmed by 1 base and the J gene end by 6 bases; junction bases not matched to a gene: 0. The CDR3 spells CASSLAGGDTQYF. The CDR3 region has the DNA TGTGCCAGCAGCTTAGCGGGGGGGGATACGCAGTATTTT.

This chain uses TRBV6-5 with TRBJ2-7, with 7 bases lining up with TRBD2. CDR1 and CDR2 (germline): MNHEY, SVGAGI. The CDR3 runs 14 residues. The ends lost 5 bases at V and 0 bases at J; junction bases unmatched: 4. CDR3 residues: CASSQRGGSYEQYF. For the CDR3, the DNA is TGTGCCAGCAGTCAGCGGGGAGGCTCCTACGAGCAGTACTTC.